This TCR beta chain was captured by sequencing in a study of T cell repertoires in ileal Crohn's disease. Study information: Thiopurines (approximately ten) or anti-TNF agents (approximately 20) were given postoperatively to about half. From the surgical specimen's inflamed ileum, biopsies were taken as M0.

This table comes from immunoSEQ multiplex PCR, and its TCRdb copy is limited to in-frame clones, with some not included. The sample includes 2,500 to 3,500 clones, around 79% of them seen just once. Specified time point: inflamed ileum from the surgical specimen. The sample holds one count of this clone. The germline gives CDR1 MNHEY, CDR2 SMNVEV (reference sequence). The CDR3 extends over 16 amino acids. The junction had 13 bases not matched to a gene; V was cut back by 5 bases and J by 6 bases. The chain employs TRBV27 and TRBJ2-1, with 7 nucleotides matching TRBD1. The clonotype was recovered from an adult with Crohn's disease. Material: ileal tissue. This chain's CDR3 is CASSPGTVGHINEQFF. For the CDR3, the DNA is TGTGCCAGCAGTCCCGGGACAGTTGGGCACATCAATGAGCAGTTCTTC.